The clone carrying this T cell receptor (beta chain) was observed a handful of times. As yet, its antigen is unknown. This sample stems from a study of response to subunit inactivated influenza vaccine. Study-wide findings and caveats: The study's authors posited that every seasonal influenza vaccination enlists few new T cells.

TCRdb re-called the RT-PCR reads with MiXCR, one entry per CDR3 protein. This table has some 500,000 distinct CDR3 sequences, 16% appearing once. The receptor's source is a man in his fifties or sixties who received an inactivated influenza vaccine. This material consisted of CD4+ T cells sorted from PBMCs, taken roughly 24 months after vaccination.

CDR3 sequence (DNA): TGCAGTGCTAGTCTGACATACGAGCAGTACTTC. This gives the protein CSASLTYEQYF. The genes are TRBV20-1 and TRBJ2-7; D uncertain. V lost 3 bases and J lost 4, with 7 bases in between. The CDR3 loop spans 11 amino acids. Per germline, CDR1 DFQATT and CDR2 SNEGSKA (reference sequence).